What follows is one T cell receptor (beta chain) and its context. No antigen is known for it. This sample was included in a study of T cell repertoires in aging, cancer and after chemotherapy. At the level of the study: Paired samples before and after chemotherapy came from glioblastoma patients receiving temozolomide-based therapy. General study findings and limits: Rebound thymic output was suggested by rising median generation probability during chemotherapy in each cancer cohort. Compared with age-matched healthy donors, untreated hematological or solid cancer patients showed higher blood TCR clonality.

Rearranged V-D-J TRB sequences were amplified with a mixed TRB-A/B primer pool. TCRdb itself ran the multiplex PCR reads through MiXCR, one entry per CDR3 protein. The table lists 2,000 to 3,000 distinct CDR3 sequences, nearly 45% of them singletons. TCR beta rearrangements were amplified from peripheral blood genomic DNA. The CDR3 loop spans 16 amino acids. V gave up 6 bases and J gave up 6 bases; unmatched junction bases: 11. The V gene's germline CDR1 is MNHNY and CDR2 SVGAGI (reference sequence). Sequenced: blood. This TCR was sampled from a human donor with a solid tumor. This chain connects TRBV6-6 to TRBJ2-2; 9 bases map to TRBD1. DNA of the CDR3: TGTGCCAGCAGAACGTCGGGACAGGGAGGGGCCGGGGAGCTGTTTTTT. It specifies CASRTSGQGGAGELFF.